A selection of T cell receptor beta chains follows, all from one sample in a study of cytomegalovirus exposure and HLA in healthy donors. The repertoire was sequenced with immunoSEQ multiplex PCR; TCRdb's copy has only in-frame clones and lacks some. The sample holds more than 95,000 clones, 50% to 70% seen once. The sequenced sample consisted of PBMCs. Receptor source: a woman aged 40 to 55 in good health and CMV-seropositive. The CDR3 runs from the conserved cysteine through the conserved F or W. The D gene is left open where the match is weak. Clone size is stated in some rows and not others, as once, few, many or a class when expanded.

cdr3_length,clone_size,j_call,v_call,d_call,cdr3_aa,cdr3_nt
14,NA,TRBJ2-2,TRBV18,TRBD1,CASSPDRVTGELFF,TGTGCCAGCTCACCGGACAGGGTCACCGGGGAGCTGTTTTTT
16,NA,TRBJ2-2,TRBV4-2,TRBD2,CASSQVEGGPVGELFF,TGTGCCAGCAGCCAAGTTGAGGGAGGGCCGGTCGGGGAGCTGTTTTTT
14,NA,TRBJ2-2,TRBV7-7,TRBD1,CASSLVQGDGELFF,TGTGCTAGCAGCTTAGTACAGGGGGACGGGGAGCTGTTTTTT
13,NA,TRBJ2-2,TRBV19,TRBD1,CASRGTGAGELFF,TGTGCCAGCCGCGGGACAGGGGCCGGGGAGCTGTTTTTT
14,NA,TRBJ2-7,TRBV11-2,TRBD1,CASRQGAVSYEQYF,TGTGCCAGCAGGCAGGGGGCAGTTTCCTACGAGCAGTACTTC
15,NA,TRBJ2-2,TRBV7-3,NA,CASSPRQGGTGELFF,TGTGCCAGCAGCCCCCGACAGGGAGGAACCGGGGAGCTGTTTTTT
15,NA,TRBJ1-5,TRBV13,NA,CATRESEGSSQPQHF,TGTGCCACCCGGGAGTCTGAAGGGTCGAGTCAGCCCCAGCATTTT
13,few,TRBJ2-2,TRBV2,TRBD1,CASRGTGTGELFF,TGTGCCAGCAGGGGGACAGGCACCGGGGAGCTGTTTTTT
13,NA,TRBJ2-7,TRBV27,NA,CASSVQSLYEQYF,TGTGCCAGCAGTGTCCAAAGCCTTTACGAGCAGTACTTC
11,few,TRBJ1-1,TRBV29-1,NA,CSVSRYTEAFF,TGCAGCGTTAGCCGGTACACTGAAGCTTTCTTT
14,few,TRBJ2-3,TRBV2,TRBD1,CASKGQPSTDTQYF,TGTGCCAGCAAGGGACAGCCCAGCACAGATACGCAGTATTTT
16,NA,TRBJ2-3,TRBV4-1,TRBD2,CASSHLAGGNTDTQYF,TGCGCCAGCAGCCATTTGGCGGGAGGGAACACAGATACGCAGTATTTT
14,NA,TRBJ1-1,TRBV27,TRBD1,CASSSGQGGTEAFF,TGTGCCAGCAGTTCAGGACAGGGGGGAACTGAAGCTTTCTTT
16,few,TRBJ2-1,TRBV7-9,TRBD2,CASSLMEASGSNEQFF,TGTGCCAGCAGCTTAATGGAGGCTAGCGGGAGTAATGAGCAGTTCTTC
13,NA,TRBJ2-7,TRBV2,TRBD1,CGATGDRGYEQYF,TGTGGTGCAACCGGGGACAGGGGCTACGAGCAGTACTTC
15,NA,TRBJ1-4,TRBV5-1,NA,CASSAAGERGEKLFF,TGCGCCAGCAGCGCGGCGGGGGAAAGGGGTGAAAAACTGTTTTTT
13,NA,TRBJ2-7,TRBV4-1,NA,CASSPLAGLEQYF,TGCGCCAGCAGCCCGCTCGCGGGGCTCGAGCAGTACTTC
13,few,TRBJ2-7,TRBV6-6,NA,CASSSTNSYEQYF,TGTGCCAGCAGTTCCACAAACTCCTACGAGCAGTACTTC
15,NA,TRBJ1-2,TRBV29-1,NA,CSVEERRTKNYGYTF,TGCAGCGTTGAAGAGCGACGGACAAAGAACTATGGCTACACCTTC
14,NA,TRBJ2-7,TRBV6-5,NA,CASSYADSSYEQYF,TGTGCCAGCAGTTACGCGGACAGCTCCTACGAGCAGTACTTC
14,NA,TRBJ2-2,TRBV5-1,NA,CASSLVASTGELFF,TGCGCCAGCAGCTTGGTAGCTAGCACCGGGGAGCTGTTTTTT
14,NA,TRBJ2-7,TRBV21-1,NA,CASTSGRPSYEQYF,TGTGCCAGCACCTCCGGGAGGCCTTCCTACGAGCAGTACTTC
13,NA,TRBJ1-2,TRBV5-1,NA,CASSPGEGYGYTF,TGCGCCAGCAGCCCAGGGGAGGGCTATGGCTACACCTTC
18,NA,TRBJ2-2,TRBV28,NA,CASSSVSGNARHTGELFF,TGTGCCAGCAGTTCAGTATCCGGGAATGCCCGCCACACCGGGGAGCTGTTTTTT
15,NA,TRBJ2-7,TRBV13,TRBD2,CASSFTGLAVYEQYF,TGTGCCAGCAGCTTTACGGGACTAGCGGTATACGAGCAGTACTTC
16,NA,TRBJ2-3,TRBV7-2,TRBD2,CASSLRSGRRSDTQYF,TGTGCCAGCAGCTTAAGGAGCGGGAGGCGGTCAGATACGCAGTATTTT
16,NA,TRBJ2-7,TRBV7-2,TRBD2,CASSLVPRTSGYEQYF,TGTGCCAGCAGCTTAGTCCCCCGGACTAGCGGTTACGAGCAGTACTTC
15,NA,TRBJ2-7,TRBV7-2,TRBD2,CASSLPASGSYEQYF,TGTGCCAGCAGCTTACCGGCTAGCGGATCCTACGAGCAGTACTTC
15,NA,TRBJ2-3,TRBV7-9,TRBD2,CASRPGTSGSDTQYF,TGTGCCAGCAGGCCCGGGACTAGCGGGTCAGATACGCAGTATTTT
15,few,TRBJ2-1,TRBV7-6,TRBD2,CASCVGTSSYNEQFF,TGTGCCAGCTGTGTCGGGACTAGCTCCTACAATGAGCAGTTCTTC
19,NA,TRBJ2-6,TRBV7-9,TRBD2,CASSSLEASGRSGANVLTF,TGTGCCAGCAGCTCCCTTGAGGCTAGCGGGAGATCTGGGGCCAACGTCCTGACTTTC
15,NA,TRBJ1-4,TRBV5-6,TRBD1,CASSFRDRVDEKLFF,TGTGCCAGCAGCTTCCGGGACAGGGTGGACGAAAAACTGTTTTTT
16,NA,TRBJ2-5,TRBV6-6,TRBD2,CASLLYTSGRSETQYF,TGTGCCAGCCTGCTATACACTAGCGGGAGGTCGGAGACCCAGTACTTC
15,few,TRBJ1-5,TRBV28,NA,CASSRQVNTNQPQHF,TGTGCCAGCAGTCGACAGGTTAACACCAATCAGCCCCAGCATTTT
15,NA,TRBJ2-7,TRBV18,TRBD1,CASSPGQGRQVQQYF,TGTGCCAGCTCACCCGGACAGGGTCGACAAGTCCAGCAGTACTTC
14,NA,TRBJ2-7,TRBV7-2,TRBD2,CASSAGTSGNEQYF,TGTGCCAGCAGCGCCGGGACTAGCGGGAACGAGCAGTACTTC
15,NA,TRBJ2-1,TRBV28,NA,CASTGEPSSYNEQFF,TGTGCCAGCACAGGGGAGCCCAGCTCCTACAATGAGCAGTTCTTC
15,NA,TRBJ2-5,TRBV7-9,NA,CASSEIDRRQETQYF,TGTGCCAGCAGCGAGATCGACAGAAGACAAGAGACCCAGTACTTC
11,NA,TRBJ2-1,TRBV20-1,TRBD2,CSLSGRGEQFF,TGCAGCTTAAGCGGGAGGGGTGAGCAGTTCTTC
16,NA,TRBJ2-1,TRBV9,TRBD2,CASSVGSSGAYNEQFF,TGTGCCAGCAGCGTAGGCTCTAGCGGGGCCTACAATGAGCAGTTCTTC
13,NA,TRBJ2-2,TRBV6-5,TRBD1,CASRGQFTGELFF,TGTGCCAGCAGGGGACAGTTCACCGGGGAGCTGTTTTTT
15,NA,TRBJ1-1,TRBV11-2,TRBD1,CASSSGQGADTEAFF,TGTGCCAGCAGCTCGGGACAGGGGGCCGACACTGAAGCTTTCTTT
13,NA,TRBJ1-5,TRBV7-9,TRBD1,CASSLGRGQPQHF,TGTGCCAGCAGCTTAGGCAGGGGGCAGCCCCAGCATTTT
14,NA,TRBJ2-7,TRBV29-1,TRBD1,CSAGDNRGHYEQYF,TGCAGCGCTGGGGATAACAGGGGACACTACGAGCAGTACTTC
17,NA,TRBJ2-6,TRBV2,NA,CATALLDPHSGANVLTF,TGTGCCACCGCCCTTTTAGATCCCCACTCTGGGGCCAACGTCCTGACTTTC
15,NA,TRBJ1-4,TRBV7-9,TRBD1,CASSLGQGNNEKLFF,TGTGCCAGCAGCTTAGGACAGGGGAATAATGAAAAACTGTTTTTT